Each of the 12 T cell receptor beta chains below was sequenced from the same sample in a study of vaccination effects on CD4 cells after COVID-19. Their antigens remain unidentified. Ahead of sequencing, the ViraFEST assay grew antigen-specific CD4+ T cells using viral peptide pools. Cultured cells yielded isolated CD4+ T cells after less than 11 days. Profiling relied on immunoSEQ multiplex PCR, and the TCRdb table lists in-frame clones only, not all of them. The sample records approximately 87,000 clones, approximately 74% being singletons. The sample in question was CD4+ T cells from PBMCs cultured with HCoV-229E spike peptides, obtained before COVID-19 vaccination. The origin of the receptors is a human donor who received a COVID-19 vaccine.

This sequence joins TRBV5-1 and TRBJ1-3; a possible D gene is TRBD1 (5 bases). Deletions cut 1 base from V and 4 bases from J, with 12 bases between. The CDR3 totals 15 residues. The germline gives CDR1 SGHRS, CDR2 YFSETQ. CDR3 amino acids: CASSLRGDGGNTIYF. The CDR3 nucleotides read TGCGCCAGCAGCTTGCGGGGGGATGGAGGAAACACCATATATTTT.

This chain joins TRBV7-2 and TRBJ1-6; 7 nucleotides line up with TRBD1. The V gene's germline CDR1 is SGHTA and CDR2 FQGNSA. The CDR3 runs to 13 residues. The V segment lost 4 bases and the J segment 8 bases; nucleotides outside the gene matches: 2. CDR3 in DNA: TGTGCCAGCAGCTCGGACAGGTATTCACCCCTCCACTTT. Its protein is CASSSDRYSPLHF. The full variable domain, rest sourced from reference TRBV7-2 and TRBJ1-6, is GAGVSQSPSNKVTEKGKDVELRCDPISGHTALYWYRQSLGQGLEFLIYFQGNSAPDKSGLPSDRFSAERTGGSVSTLTIQRTQQEDSAVYLCASSSDRYSPLHFGNGTRLTVT.

The chain joins TRBV6-5 to TRBJ2-4; TRBD1 is a possible D gene (6 bases). The germline V and J ends were trimmed by 6 bases and 1 base, with 10 bases remaining between them. In germline, CDR1 is MNHEY, CDR2 SVGAGI. The CDR3 consists of 14 residues. This chain's CDR3 is CASSSRGAKNIQYF. CDR3 in DNA: TGTGCCAGCAGCTCCAGGGGCGCCAAAAACATTCAGTACTTC.

This clone was found a few times. The V call is TRBV2, the J call TRBJ2-7, with a weak D call TRBD2 (6 bases). Per the germline V gene, CDR1 is SNHLY and CDR2 is FYNNEI. The germline V and J ends were trimmed by 9 bases and 0 bases, with 12 bases remaining between them. This CDR3 contains 13 residues. The CDR3 nucleotides read TGTGCCAGTCGGAGGGAGGTCTCCTACGAGCAGTACGTC. Amino acids: CASRREVSYEQYV.

V usage is TRBV2 and J usage is TRBJ1-2; TRBD1 is a possible D gene (6 bases). The CDR3 is 12 amino acids. Germline CDR1 reads SNHLY; CDR2 reads FYNNEI. Trimming shortened V by 6 bases and J by 7 bases, and 12 bases separated the two germline ends. The CDR3 DNA sequence: TGTGCCAGCAGCTTACAGGGATCTGGCTACACCTTC. This codes for CASSLQGSGYTF.

V gene TRBV9 combines with J gene TRBJ2-2, with D unresolved. Per the germline V gene, CDR1 is SGDLS and CDR2 is YYNGEE. CDR3 length: 13 amino acids. Trimming left V 3 bases short and J 7 bases short, with 10 bases between. CDR3 sequence reads: CASSDIGYGELFF. The CDR3 DNA reads TGTGCCAGCAGCGATATAGGATACGGGGAGCTGTTTTTT.

The CDR3 DNA sequence: TGTGCCAGCAGCTTAGGGACAGGGGGCACTGAAGCTTTCTTT. This sequence encodes CASSLGTGGTEAFF. The rearrangement joins TRBV5-4 to TRBJ1-1; 11 bases are shared with TRBD1. V lost 2 bases, J lost 4 bases, and 1 base stayed unmatched. The CDR3 is 14 amino acids. Germline values: CDR1 SGHNT, CDR2 YYREEE (reference sequence).

The chain uses TRBV6-5 and TRBJ2-7, with TRBD2 matching over 9 bases. Germline lookup yields CDR1 MNHEY and CDR2 SVGAGI. V gave up 11 bases and J gave up 3 bases; unmatched junction bases: 11. The CDR3 is 14 amino acids. The DNA for the CDR3 is TGTGCCCGGCGCGGAGGAGCGGGGGGCTACGAGCAGTACGTC. This encodes CARRGGAGGYEQYV.

J is TRBJ2-1 and V is TRBV5-6; D assignment may be TRBD1 or TRBD2 (5 bases each). Germline CDR1 SGHDT, CDR2 YYEEEE. CDR3 size: 14 residues. V was trimmed by 4 bases and J by 6 bases, leaving 14 bases between them. CDR3 bases: TGTGCCAGCAGCACGGGACCCCTGGGCAATGAGCAGTTCTTC. Amino acids: CASSTGPLGNEQFF.

The chain couples TRBV10-3 to TRBJ2-5, with 12 bases aligning to TRBD1. The CDR3 runs to 16 residues. The germline V gene encodes CDR1 ENHRY and CDR2 SYGVKD. The ends lost 3 bases at V and 3 bases at J; junction bases unmatched: 5. The CDR3 reads CAISDWGQGAKETQYF. The CDR3 DNA reads TGTGCCATCAGTGACTGGGGACAGGGGGCAAAAGAGACCCAGTACTTC.

In its sample, this clone was seen once. V gene TRBV5-1 combines with J gene TRBJ2-7; 9 bases align to TRBD1. Germline V lookup: CDR1 SGHRS, CDR2 YFSETQ. V lost 6 bases to trimming and J lost 3 bases; unmatched junction nucleotides: 7. There are 14 residues in the CDR3. CDR3 loop: CASTARGQGYEQYV. The CDR3 DNA sequence: TGCGCCAGCACCGCCCGGGGACAGGGCTACGAGCAGTACGTC.

The chain recombines TRBV24-1 with TRBJ1-4, with D hard to call. The CDR3 is 17 residues long. Germline V lookup: CDR1 KGHDR, CDR2 SFDVKD. V was clipped by 0 bases and J by 11 bases, with 21 bases between them. DNA of the CDR3: TGTGCCACCAGTGATTTGAAGGGAGGGCACCTGAGTAAGAAACTGTTTTTT. Its protein is CATSDLKGGHLSKKLFF.